Given below is one T cell receptor (beta chain) in context. Its target is not known. The protocol was immunoSEQ multiplex PCR, while the TCRdb copy is restricted to in-frame clones and leaves out a portion. The table records 150,000 to 180,000 clones, roughly nine tenths of them present only once. The CDR3 is made up of 13 amino acids. In germline, CDR1 is SGHRS, CDR2 YFSETQ. Trimming left V 1 base short and J 0 bases short, with 4 bases between. This specimen comes from a study of T cell responses to AZD1222 COVID-19 vaccine. Study conclusions and caveats: Targeting of unmutated variant regions was reportedly seen in nearly half of spike-specific TCRs. The study found Spike-specific TCR breadth and depth rose after two AZD1222 doses.

The chain joins TRBV5-1 to TRBJ1-1; D ambiguous. The receptor's source is an adult in good health. The material sequenced was peripheral blood, taken on day 0 of MenACWY control vaccination. For the CDR3, the DNA is TGCGCCAGCAGCTTGAAGGTGAACACTGAAGCTTTCTTT. It yields the protein CASSLKVNTEAFF. Variable domain in full (rest from reference TRBV5-1 and TRBJ1-1): KAGVTQTPRYLIKTRGQQVTLSCSPISGHRSVSWYQQTPGQGLQFLFEYFSETQRNKGNFPGRFSGRQFSNSRSEMNVSTLELGDSALYLCASSLKVNTEAFFGQGTRLTVV.